Following are 10 T cell receptor beta chains from one sample sequenced in a study of shared clonotypes between healthy human individuals. Data came from immunoSEQ multiplex PCR; TCRdb stores just in-frame clones and leaves some out. The repertoire holds about 660,000 clones, with around 67% as singletons. Sample: memory CD4+ T cells sorted from blood. As to subset: CD45RA-negative fraction. These receptors originate from a woman aged 30 to 39 in good health.

The gene calls are TRBV27 and TRBJ2-1; D not resolved. CDR3 length: 16 amino acids. Germline V lookup: CDR1 MNHEY, CDR2 SMNVEV (reference sequence). Trimming stripped 8 bases from V and 6 bases from J, with 23 bases between. DNA for the CDR3: TGTGCCAGCGGGCCCGACTGGTGGTCCCCACCCAATGAGCAGTTCTTC. This encodes CASGPDWWSPPNEQFF.

The gene calls are TRBV7-9 and TRBJ1-1, with D unclear. V was pared by 0 bases and J by 1 base, with 3 bases between. This CDR3 has 13 residues. Looked up from germline, CDR1 is SEHNR and CDR2 is FQNEAQ (reference sequence). For the CDR3, the DNA is TGTGCCAGCAGCTTAGCGCCGAACACTGAAGCTTTCTTT. Translating it yields CASSLAPNTEAFF.

The chain joins TRBV5-1 to TRBJ1-2, with TRBD1 as a possible D gene (5 bases). Germline CDR1 reads SGHRS; CDR2 reads YFSETQ. This CDR3 is 15 amino acids long. V lost 5 bases and J 8 bases, leaving 22 bases between the germline ends. CDR3 in amino acids: CASRKTGQGPRGYTF. The CDR3 DNA reads TGCGCCAGCAGAAAAACCGGGCAGGGCCCAAGGGGCTACACCTTC.

The chain couples TRBV11-2 to TRBJ1-1; no definite D call. Germline V lookup: CDR1 SGHAT, CDR2 FQNNGV. Trimming shortened V by 4 bases and J by 4 bases, and 13 bases separated the two germline ends. CDR3 length equals 14 residues. CDR3 in amino acids: CASSSSGFGTEAFF. The CDR3 DNA reads as TGTGCCAGCAGCTCCTCCGGGTTTGGCACTGAAGCTTTCTTT.

The gene calls are TRBV27 and TRBJ2-7; D gene uncertain. The V gene lost 4 bases and the J gene lost 0 bases, with 10 bases spanning the gap. Germline lookup yields CDR1 MNHEY and CDR2 SMNVEV (reference sequence). This CDR3 region has 14 residues. CDR3 nucleotide sequence: TGTGCCAGCAGTTCCGCTCTGAGCTCCTACGAGCAGTACTTC. It translates to CASSSALSSYEQYF.

The chain combines TRBV6-5 with TRBJ2-3; D gene uncertain. Germline assignment: CDR1 MNHEY and CDR2 SVGAGI. V lost 4 bases and J lost 7, with 21 bases in between. This CDR3 comprises 16 residues. Here the CDR3 DNA reads TGTGCCAGCAGTTTAACGACGTCCACGTTCCGAAATACGCAGTATTTT. Amino acids: CASSLTTSTFRNTQYF.

The V and J genes are TRBV2 and TRBJ2-4, with 7 bases aligning to TRBD2. The CDR3 length is 14 residues. V lost 10 bases to trimming and J lost 8 bases; unmatched junction nucleotides: 14. Germline V gene lookup returns CDR1 SNHLY and CDR2 FYNNEI. The CDR3 sequence is CATKAGTTKDIQYF. The CDR3 region has the DNA TGTGCCACAAAGGCCGGGACTACTAAGGACATTCAGTACTTC.

About this clone itself: The same CDR3 arises from other DNA sequences in this sample as well. V and J are TRBV5-1 and TRBJ1-5, with D possibly TRBD1 on 5 matching bases. Trimming removed 0 bases from V and 4 bases from J, with 11 bases in between. Germline V lookup: CDR1 SGHRS, CDR2 YFSETQ. The CDR3 length is 15 residues. This chain's CDR3 is CASSLGDGGNQPQHF. CDR3 nucleotides: TGCGCCAGCAGCTTGGGGGATGGGGGGAATCAGCCCCAGCATTTT.

This clone was seen a single time. The V and J genes are TRBV7-6 and TRBJ1-3; D is unclear. CDR3 length: 14 amino acids. In germline, CDR1 is SGHVS, CDR2 FNYEAQ. V lost 2 bases, J lost 0 bases, and 5 bases lay in between. CDR3 region: CASSLTYSGNTIYF. CDR3 sequence (DNA): TGTGCCAGCAGCTTAACCTACTCTGGAAACACCATATATTTT.

The chain joins TRBV5-1 to TRBJ1-2; a possible D gene is TRBD1 (5 bases). The CDR3 runs 14 residues. Germline CDR1 and CDR2: SGHRS and YFSETQ. V dropped 3 bases and J dropped 6 bases, with 15 bases sitting between them. As DNA, the CDR3 is TGCGCCAGCAGCTCGGATGAGGGGTGGAATGGCTACACCTTC. Its protein is CASSSDEGWNGYTF.